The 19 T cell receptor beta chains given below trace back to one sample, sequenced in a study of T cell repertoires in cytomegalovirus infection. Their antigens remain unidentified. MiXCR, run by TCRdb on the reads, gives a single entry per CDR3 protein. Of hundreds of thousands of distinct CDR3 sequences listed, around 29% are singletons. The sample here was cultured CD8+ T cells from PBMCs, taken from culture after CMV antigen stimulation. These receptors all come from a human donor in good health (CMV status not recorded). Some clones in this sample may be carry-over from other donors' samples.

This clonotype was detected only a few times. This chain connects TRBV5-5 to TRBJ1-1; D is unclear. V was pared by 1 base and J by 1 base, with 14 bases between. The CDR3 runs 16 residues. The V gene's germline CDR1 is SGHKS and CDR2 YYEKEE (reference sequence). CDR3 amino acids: CASSLMGLRSNTEAFF. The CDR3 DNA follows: TGTGCCAGCAGCTTGATGGGGTTACGGTCGAACACTGAAGCTTTCTTT. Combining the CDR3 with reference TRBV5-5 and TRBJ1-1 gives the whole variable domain DAGVTQSPTHLIKTRGQQVTLRCSPISGHKSVSWYQQVLGQGPQFIFQYYEKEERGRGNFPDRFSARQFPNYSSELNVNALLLGDSALYLCASSLMGLRSNTEAFFGQGTRLTVV.

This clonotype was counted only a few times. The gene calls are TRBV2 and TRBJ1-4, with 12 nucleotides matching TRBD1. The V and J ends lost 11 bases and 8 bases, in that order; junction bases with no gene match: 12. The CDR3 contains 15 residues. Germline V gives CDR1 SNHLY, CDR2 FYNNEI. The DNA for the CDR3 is TGTGCCGTCCCGGGACAGGGGGCCTTTCGAGAAAAACTGTTTTTT. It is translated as CAVPGQGAFREKLFF. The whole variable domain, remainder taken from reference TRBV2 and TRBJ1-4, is EPEVTQTPSHQVTQMGQEVILRCVPISNHLYFYWYRQILGQKVEFLVSFYNNEISEKSEIFDDQFSVERPDGSNFTLKIRSTKLEDSAMYFCAVPGQGAFREKLFFGSGTQLSVL.

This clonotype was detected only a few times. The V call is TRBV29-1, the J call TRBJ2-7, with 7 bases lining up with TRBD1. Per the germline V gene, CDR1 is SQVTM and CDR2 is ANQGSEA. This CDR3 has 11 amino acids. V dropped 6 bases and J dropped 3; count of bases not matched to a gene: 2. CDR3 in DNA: TGCAGCGTCGGGGACAGCTACGAGCAGTACGTC. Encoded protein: CSVGDSYEQYV.

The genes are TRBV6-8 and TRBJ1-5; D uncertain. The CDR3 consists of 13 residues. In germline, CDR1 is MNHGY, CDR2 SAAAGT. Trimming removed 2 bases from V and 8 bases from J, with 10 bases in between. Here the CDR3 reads CASSYRVGEPQHF. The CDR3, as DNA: TGTGCCAGCAGTTACAGGGTCGGAGAGCCCCAGCATTTT.

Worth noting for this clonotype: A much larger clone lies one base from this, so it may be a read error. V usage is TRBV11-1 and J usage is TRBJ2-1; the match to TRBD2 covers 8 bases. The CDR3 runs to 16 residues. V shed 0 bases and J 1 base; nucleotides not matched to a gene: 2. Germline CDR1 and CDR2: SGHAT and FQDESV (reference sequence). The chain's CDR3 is CASSLASGVSYNEQFF. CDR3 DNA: TGTGCCAGCAGCTTAGCTAGCGGGGTTTCCTACAATGAGCAGTTCTTC.

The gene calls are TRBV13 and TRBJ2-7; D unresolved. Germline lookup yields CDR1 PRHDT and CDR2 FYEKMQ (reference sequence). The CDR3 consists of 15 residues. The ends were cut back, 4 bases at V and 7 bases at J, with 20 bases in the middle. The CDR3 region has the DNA TGTGCCAGCAGCTCCTGGAAACAGCACTTAGGGGAGCAGTACGTC. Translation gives CASSSWKQHLGEQYV.

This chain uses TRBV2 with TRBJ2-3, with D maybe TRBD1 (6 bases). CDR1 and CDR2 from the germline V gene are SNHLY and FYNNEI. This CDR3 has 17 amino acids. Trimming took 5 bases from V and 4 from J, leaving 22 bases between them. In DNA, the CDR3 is TGTGCCAGCAGTTCACCCTCAACAGGGTTTCACGCAGATACGCAGTATTTT. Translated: CASSSPSTGFHADTQYF.

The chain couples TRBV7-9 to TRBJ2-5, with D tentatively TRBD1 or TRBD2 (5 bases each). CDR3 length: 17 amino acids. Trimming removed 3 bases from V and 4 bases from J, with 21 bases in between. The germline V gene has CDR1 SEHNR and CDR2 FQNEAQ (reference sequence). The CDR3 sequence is CASSFPGAGRGVETQYF. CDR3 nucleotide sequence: TGTGCCAGCAGCTTCCCCGGGGCAGGGAGAGGCGTAGAGACCCAGTACTTC.

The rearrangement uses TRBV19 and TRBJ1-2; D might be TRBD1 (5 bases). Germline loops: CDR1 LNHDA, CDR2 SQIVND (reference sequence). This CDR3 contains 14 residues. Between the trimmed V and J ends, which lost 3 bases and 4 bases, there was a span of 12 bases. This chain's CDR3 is CASSIRHQGYGYTF. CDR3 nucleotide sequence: TGTGCCAGTAGTATTCGACACCAGGGCTATGGCTACACCTTC.

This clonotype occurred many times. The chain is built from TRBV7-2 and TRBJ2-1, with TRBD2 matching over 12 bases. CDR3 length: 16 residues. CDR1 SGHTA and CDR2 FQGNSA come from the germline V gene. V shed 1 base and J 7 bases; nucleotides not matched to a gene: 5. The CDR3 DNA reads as TGTGCCAGCAGCTTAGAAGGACTAGCGGGGTTAAATGAGCAGTTCTTC. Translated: CASSLEGLAGLNEQFF.

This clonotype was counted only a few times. This CDR3 is CASSLGVGIAGTGELFF. CDR3 nucleotide sequence: TGTGCCAGCAGCTTAGGGGTCGGGATTGCGGGCACCGGGGAGCTGTTTTTT. The chain recombines TRBV7-8 with TRBJ2-2, with D possibly TRBD2 on 5 matching bases. CDR1 SGHVS and CDR2 FQNEAQ come from the germline V gene. V was cut by 1 base and J by 4 bases, with 16 bases left in between. The CDR3 spans 17 residues.

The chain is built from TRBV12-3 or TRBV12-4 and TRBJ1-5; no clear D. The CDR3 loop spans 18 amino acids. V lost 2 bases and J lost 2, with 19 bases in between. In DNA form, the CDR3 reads TGTGCCAGCAGTTTATACCGGGATATGTCCGGCGGCAATCAGCCCCAGCATTTT. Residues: CASSLYRDMSGGNQPQHF.

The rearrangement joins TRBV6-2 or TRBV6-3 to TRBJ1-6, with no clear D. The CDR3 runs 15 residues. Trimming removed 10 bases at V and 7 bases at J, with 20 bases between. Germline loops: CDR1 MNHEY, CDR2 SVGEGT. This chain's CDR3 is CATSSPFAGNSPLHF. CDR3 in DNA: TGTGCCACCTCATCCCCTTTTGCGGGGAATTCACCCCTCCACTTT.

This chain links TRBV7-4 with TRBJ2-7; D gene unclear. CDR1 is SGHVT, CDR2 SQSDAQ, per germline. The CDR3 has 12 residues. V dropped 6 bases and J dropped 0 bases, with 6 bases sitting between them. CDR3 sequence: CASRGFSYEQYV. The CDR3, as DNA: TGTGCCAGCAGGGGGTTCTCCTACGAGCAGTACGTC.

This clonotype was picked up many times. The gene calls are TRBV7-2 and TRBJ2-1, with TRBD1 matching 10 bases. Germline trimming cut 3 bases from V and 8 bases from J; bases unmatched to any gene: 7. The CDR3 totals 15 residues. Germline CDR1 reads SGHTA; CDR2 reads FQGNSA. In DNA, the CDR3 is TGTGCCAGCAGCTTCCGGGACAGGGGTTACGATGAGCAGTTCTTC. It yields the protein CASSFRDRGYDEQFF. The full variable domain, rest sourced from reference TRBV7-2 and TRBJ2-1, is GAGVSQSPSNKVTEKGKDVELRCDPISGHTALYWYRQSLGQGLEFLIYFQGNSAPDKSGLPSDRFSAERTGGSVSTLTIQRTQQEDSAVYLCASSFRDRGYDEQFFGPGTRLTVL.

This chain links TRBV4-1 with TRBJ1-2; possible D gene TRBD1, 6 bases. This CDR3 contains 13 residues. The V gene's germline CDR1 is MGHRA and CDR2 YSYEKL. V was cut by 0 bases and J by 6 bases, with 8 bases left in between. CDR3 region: CASSQETGHGYTF. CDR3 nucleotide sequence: TGCGCCAGCAGCCAAGAAACAGGGCATGGCTACACCTTC.

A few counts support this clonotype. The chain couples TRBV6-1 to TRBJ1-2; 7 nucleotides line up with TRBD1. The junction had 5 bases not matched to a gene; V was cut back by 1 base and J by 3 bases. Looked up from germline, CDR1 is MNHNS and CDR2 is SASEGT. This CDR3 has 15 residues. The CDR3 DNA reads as TGTGCCAGCAGTGAAGGGACAGGCGATTACTATGGCTACACCTTC. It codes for CASSEGTGDYYGYTF.

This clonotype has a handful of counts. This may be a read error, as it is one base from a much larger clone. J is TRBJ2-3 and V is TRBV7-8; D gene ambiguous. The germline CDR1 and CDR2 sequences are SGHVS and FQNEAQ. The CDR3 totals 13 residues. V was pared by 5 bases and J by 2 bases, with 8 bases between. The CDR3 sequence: CASSGSPTDTQYF. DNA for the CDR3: TGTGCCAGCAGCGGAAGTCCCACAGATACGCAGTATTTT.

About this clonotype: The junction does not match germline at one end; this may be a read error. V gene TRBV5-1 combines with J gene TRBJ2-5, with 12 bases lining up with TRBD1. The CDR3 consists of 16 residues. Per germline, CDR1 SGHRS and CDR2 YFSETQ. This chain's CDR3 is CACSWGTGGYQETQYF. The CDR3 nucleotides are TGCGCCTGCAGCTGGGGGACAGGGGGCTATCAAGAGACCCAGTACTTC.